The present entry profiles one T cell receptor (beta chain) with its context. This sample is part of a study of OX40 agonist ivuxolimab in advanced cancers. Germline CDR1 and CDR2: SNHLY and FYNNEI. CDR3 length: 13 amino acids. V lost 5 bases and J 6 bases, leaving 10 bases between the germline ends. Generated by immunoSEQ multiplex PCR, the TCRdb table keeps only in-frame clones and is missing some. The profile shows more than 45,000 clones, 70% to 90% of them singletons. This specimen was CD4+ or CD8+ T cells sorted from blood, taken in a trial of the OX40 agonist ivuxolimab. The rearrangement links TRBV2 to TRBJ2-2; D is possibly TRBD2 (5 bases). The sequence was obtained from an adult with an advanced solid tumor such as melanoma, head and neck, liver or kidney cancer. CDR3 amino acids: CASSWKGAGELFF. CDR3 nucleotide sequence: TGTGCCAGCAGTTGGAAGGGAGCCGGGGAGCTGTTTTTT.